The source of this TCR beta chain is a study of cytomegalovirus exposure and HLA in healthy donors. PCR employed 60 Vbeta and 13 Jbeta primers. Libraries were prepared by immunoSEQ multiplex PCR; TCRdb keeps only in-frame clonotypes and omits some of them. The table includes approximately 170,000 clones, roughly 80% detected once. Germline CDR1 SGHTS, CDR2 YDEGEE. CDR3 size: 14 residues. V lost 2 bases and J 10 bases, leaving 16 bases between the germline ends. Sample: PBMCs. V usage is TRBV5-8 and J usage is TRBJ2-1, with a possible D match to TRBD2 (5 bases). The clonotype originates from a man aged 50-59 years in good health and CMV-seropositive. CDR3 in DNA: TGTGCCAGCAGCTTCGACGGCCGAGGGAAAGAGCAGTTCTTC. The encoded protein is CASSFDGRGKEQFF.